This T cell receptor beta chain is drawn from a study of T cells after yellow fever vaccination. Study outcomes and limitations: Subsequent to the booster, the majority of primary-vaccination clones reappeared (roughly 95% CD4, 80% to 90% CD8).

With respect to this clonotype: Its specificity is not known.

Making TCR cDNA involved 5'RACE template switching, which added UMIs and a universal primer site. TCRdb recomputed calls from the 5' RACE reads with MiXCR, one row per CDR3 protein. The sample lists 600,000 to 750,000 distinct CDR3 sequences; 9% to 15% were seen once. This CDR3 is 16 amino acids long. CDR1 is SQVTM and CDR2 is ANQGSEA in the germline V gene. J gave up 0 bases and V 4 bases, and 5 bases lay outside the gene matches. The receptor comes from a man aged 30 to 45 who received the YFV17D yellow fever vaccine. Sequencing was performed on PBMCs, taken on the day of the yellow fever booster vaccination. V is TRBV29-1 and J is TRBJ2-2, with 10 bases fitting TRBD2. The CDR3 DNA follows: TGCAGCGTTGGGATTAGCGGGAGGACGAACACCGGGGAGCTGTTTTTT. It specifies CSVGISGRTNTGELFF.